These T cell receptor beta chains were read from a single sample in a study of T-cell reconstitution after alpha-beta-depleted transplantation in children. TCRdb processed the PCR reads anew with MiXCR; each CDR3 protein has one entry. The sample lists some 550,000 distinct CDR3 sequences; under 25% were seen once. The sample was PBMCs, mostly from graft donor cells, taken 360 days after TCRalphabeta/CD19-depleted stem cell transplant. These TCRs come from a boy younger than two who had a stem cell transplant for acute myeloid leukemia, so the T cells may come from the graft donor. CDR3s include the opening cysteine and the closing phenylalanine or tryptophan. D genes are given only for firm matches. Clone size is not always given. Where it is, it says once, few, many or a class for expanded clones.

TRBV12-3/TRBV12-4,few,-,TRBJ2-7,TGTGCCAGCACCACGGACCAAGTCTACGAGCAGTACTTC,CASTTDQVYEQYF
TRBV5-1,few,-,TRBJ1-2,TGCGCCAGCAGCTCTGACACGAACACCTATGGCTACACCTTC,CASSSDTNTYGYTF
TRBV6-1,-,-,TRBJ2-5,TGTGCCAGCAGTGAAGTGTTAGAGACCCAGTACTTC,CASSEVLETQYF
TRBV12-3/TRBV12-4,-,-,TRBJ1-1,TGTGCCAGCAGGGGCCCGGGGATGGGCACTGAAGCTTTCTTT,CASRGPGMGTEAFF
TRBV7-2,few,-,TRBJ2-7,TGTGCCAGCAGCTTGGGGCTAGATTTGAGGTGGGGCGAGCAGTACTTC,CASSLGLDLRWGEQYF
TRBV12-3/TRBV12-4,-,TRBD2,TRBJ2-3,TGTGCCAGCAGTTTCGGACTAGCGGGGATGACAGATACGCAGTATTTT,CASSFGLAGMTDTQYF
TRBV10-3,-,-,TRBJ1-5,TGTGCCATCAGTGCCACCGCTGGGGGTCAGCCCCAGCATTTT,CAISATAGGQPQHF
TRBV28,-,TRBD1,TRBJ1-5,TGTGCCAGCAGTTGGGACAGGACCCCCAATCAGCCCCAGCATTTT,CASSWDRTPNQPQHF
TRBV3-1,-,-,TRBJ2-2,TGTGCCAGCAGCCAAGACGGTCGGGTGGGGTCGAACACCGGGGAGCTGTTTTTT,CASSQDGRVGSNTGELFF
TRBV5-5,many,-,TRBJ2-6,TGTGCCAGCAGCACCCAGACAGCACGCTCTGGGGCCAACGTCCTGACTTTC,CASSTQTARSGANVLTF
TRBV20-1,many,TRBD2,TRBJ2-1,TGCAGTGCTAGTCGGTTACCTAGCGGGGGGCGAGAGCAGTTCTTC,CSASRLPSGGREQFF
TRBV6-5,-,-,TRBJ2-1,TGTGCCAGCAGTTATGATGGGGGGCCGAGTGAGCAGTTCTTC,CASSYDGGPSEQFF
TRBV6-5,-,-,TRBJ2-5,TGTGCCAGCAGTTACTCACGGACACAAGAGACCCAGTACTTC,CASSYSRTQETQYF
TRBV29-1,few,-,TRBJ2-3,TGCAGCGTTGAAGTTGTCCCCACAGATACGCAGTATTTT,CSVEVVPTDTQYF
TRBV7-2,-,-,TRBJ2-4,TGTGCCAGCAGCGACAGGAAAAACATTCAGTACTTC,CASSDRKNIQYF
TRBV7-2,few,-,TRBJ1-2,TGTGCCAGCAGGTTGAAGACGGAGAACTATGGCTACACCTTC,CASRLKTENYGYTF
TRBV6-5,few,TRBD1,TRBJ2-5,TGTGCCAGCAGTTACGGGACAGGGGCCCAAGAGACCCAGTACTTC,CASSYGTGAQETQYF
TRBV9,-,-,TRBJ2-3,TGTGCCAGCAGCGTACAGGGCACAGATACGCAGTATTTT,CASSVQGTDTQYF
TRBV10-3,many,TRBD1,TRBJ2-2,TGTGCCATCAGTGATCCGGGACAGGGATCGTACACCGGGGAGCTGTTTTTT,CAISDPGQGSYTGELFF
TRBV6-2/TRBV6-3,-,-,TRBJ2-4,TGTGCCAGCAGTTACGGGAGAATAGCCAAAAACATTCAGTACTTC,CASSYGRIAKNIQYF
TRBV12-3/TRBV12-4,few,-,TRBJ2-2,TGTGCCAGCAGCCCTAGGCGTCGGCAGGGAACCGGGGAGCTGTTTTTT,CASSPRRRQGTGELFF
TRBV12-3/TRBV12-4,-,-,TRBJ2-5,TGTGCCAGCAGTTTAGGCAGGTCGACCCAGTACTTC,CASSLGRSTQYF
TRBV9,-,-,TRBJ2-2,TGTGCCAGCAGCGTAGTAAATCGATGGGCACCGACGAACACCGGGGAGCTGTTTTTT,CASSVVNRWAPTNTGELFF
TRBV29-1,few,TRBD1,TRBJ1-1,TGCAGCGTTGTCGAGGGGGCGCGGGACACTGAAGCTTTCTTT,CSVVEGARDTEAFF
TRBV29-1,-,TRBD2,TRBJ2-2,TGCAGCCCTGGGGGTAGCGGGGGGCCGTATACCGGGGAGCTGTTTTTT,CSPGGSGGPYTGELFF
TRBV9,few,TRBD2,TRBJ2-5,TGTGCCAGCAGCGCACTAGCGGGGGAACAAGAGACCCAGTACTTC,CASSALAGEQETQYF
TRBV20-1,few,-,TRBJ2-5,TGCAGTGCTAGAGATCGCCATAAACAAGAGACCCAGTACTTC,CSARDRHKQETQYF
TRBV24-1,-,-,TRBJ2-1,TGTGCCACCAGTGATTCTAGACAATCCTACAATGAGCAGTTCTTC,CATSDSRQSYNEQFF
TRBV6-2/TRBV6-3,-,-,TRBJ2-1,TGTGCCAGCAGCCTGATCGGGACGGGGAGTAATGAGCAGTTCTTC,CASSLIGTGSNEQFF
TRBV29-1,many,-,TRBJ2-3,TGCAGCGTTGTGGGGGACACAGATACGCAGTATTTT,CSVVGDTDTQYF
TRBV12-3/TRBV12-4,-,-,TRBJ2-7,TGTGCCAGCAGTCCGAGGACTACTGGCACCTACGAGCAGTACTTC,CASSPRTTGTYEQYF
TRBV7-2,-,TRBD1,TRBJ2-6,TGTGCCAGCAGCTTAAGGACAGGGGGCCTCGGGGCCAACGTCCTGACTTTC,CASSLRTGGLGANVLTF
TRBV4-2,few,-,TRBJ2-1,TGTGCCAGCAGCCTACCCGGGACATATTGGTTCTTC,CASSLPGTYWFF
TRBV5-5,-,-,TRBJ2-5,TGTGCCAGCAGCCGTCAACTTACGCAAGAGACCCAGTACTTC,CASSRQLTQETQYF
TRBV7-6,-,-,TRBJ2-3,TGTGCCAGCAGCTTAGGGTCGAGGGGGACAGATACGCAGTATTTT,CASSLGSRGTDTQYF
TRBV12-3/TRBV12-4,many,-,TRBJ2-5,TGTGCCAGCGCCTTCGGGGATCCGGAGACCCAGTACTTC,CASAFGDPETQYF
TRBV6-1,-,-,TRBJ2-2,TGTGCCAGCAGTCCGCGGGACTGGGGCACCGGGGAGCTGTTTTTT,CASSPRDWGTGELFF
TRBV12-3/TRBV12-4,few,TRBD1,TRBJ2-7,TGTGCCAGCAGTTCAGGACAGGGTAGACACTACGAGCAGTACTTC,CASSSGQGRHYEQYF
TRBV7-2,many,TRBD1,TRBJ2-7,TGTGCCAGCAGCTCTGGGACAGGGATGGGCGAGCAGTACTTC,CASSSGTGMGEQYF
TRBV12-3/TRBV12-4,many,TRBD1,TRBJ2-6,TGTGCCAGCAGTCCCCAGGGGGCTGGGGCCAACGTCCTGACTTTC,CASSPQGAGANVLTF
TRBV20-1,-,-,TRBJ2-1,TGCAGTGCTCCTACTCCGGGACTCCCTCGCCATGAGCAGTTCTTC,CSAPTPGLPRHEQFF
TRBV5-1,few,TRBD1,TRBJ1-2,TGCGCCAGCAGAAAGGGGGCCCTCTATGGCTACACCTTC,CASRKGALYGYTF
TRBV5-1,-,-,TRBJ1-1,TGCGCCAGCAGCTTGAGGGGTCTCGGGAGCACTGAAGCTTTCTTT,CASSLRGLGSTEAFF
TRBV20-1,few,TRBD2,TRBJ2-3,TGCAGTGCTCTAAACCCTAGCGGGGGGGCCGATACGCAGTATTTT,CSALNPSGGADTQYF
TRBV4-1,-,-,TRBJ2-5,TGCGCCAGCAGCCAAGACGGACTAACCCTCCAAGAGACCCAGTACTTC,CASSQDGLTLQETQYF
TRBV6-2/TRBV6-3,few,TRBD2,TRBJ2-1,TGTGCCAGCAGGCACACTAGCGGCCACTACAATGAGCAGTTCTTC,CASRHTSGHYNEQFF
TRBV12-3/TRBV12-4,many,-,TRBJ2-1,TGTGCCAGCACCGACCGAAGGAGGAACAATGAGCAGTTCTTC,CASTDRRRNNEQFF
TRBV7-9,-,-,TRBJ2-7,TGTGCCAGCAGCCCATCGGGGTCCTACGAGCAGTACTTC,CASSPSGSYEQYF
TRBV5-1,-,-,TRBJ2-1,TGCGCCAGCAGCCCTAATTCGGATGAGCAGTTCTTC,CASSPNSDEQFF
TRBV6-2/TRBV6-3,-,-,TRBJ2-7,TGTGCCAGCAGTAACTACGCCCAGGGGAAGTACTTC,CASSNYAQGKYF
TRBV4-2,few,-,TRBJ2-5,TGTGCCAGCAGCCAAGATCCAGCGGATGGAGTGACCCAGTACTTC,CASSQDPADGVTQYF
TRBV25-1,few,-,TRBJ1-4,TGTGCCAGCAGTGAAGTGGAGGGTTATGAAAAACTGTTTTTT,CASSEVEGYEKLFF
TRBV5-1,few,TRBD1,TRBJ2-2,TGCGCCAGCATTCGGTCGTCGGGACAGGGATCGTTGAACACCGGGGAGCTGTTTTTT,CASIRSSGQGSLNTGELFF
TRBV20-1,many,-,TRBJ2-7,TGCAGTGCTAGAGATCACGGACTTCCTTGGAGGGAGCAGTACTTC,CSARDHGLPWREQYF
TRBV20-1,many,TRBD2,TRBJ2-3,TGCAGTGCCACACCCCACCTAGCGGGGGGGCGTATAGATACGCAGTATTTT,CSATPHLAGGRIDTQYF
TRBV5-1,-,-,TRBJ2-7,TGCGCCAGCGGGATTGGAACATTCCCCTACGAGCAGTACTTC,CASGIGTFPYEQYF
TRBV5-6,few,TRBD1,TRBJ2-4,TGTGCCAGCAGCTGGGGGACAGGGAGGAACATTCAGTACTTC,CASSWGTGRNIQYF
TRBV20-1,-,TRBD2,TRBJ2-7,TGCAGTGCTAGACCCTTCCTGGGGGGGAGGAGCTCCTACGAGCAGTACTTC,CSARPFLGGRSSYEQYF